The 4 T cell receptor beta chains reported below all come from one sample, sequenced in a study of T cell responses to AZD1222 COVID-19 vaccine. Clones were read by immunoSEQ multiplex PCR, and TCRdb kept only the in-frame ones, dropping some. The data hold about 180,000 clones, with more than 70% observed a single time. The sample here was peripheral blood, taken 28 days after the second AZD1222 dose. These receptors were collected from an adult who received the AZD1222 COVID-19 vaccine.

The CDR3: CASSIETGLEQYF. The CDR3 region has the DNA TGTGCCAGTAGTATAGAGACAGGACTCGAGCAGTACTTC. The V call is TRBV19, the J call TRBJ2-7; a weak D match, TRBD1 (6 bases). Per germline, CDR1 LNHDA and CDR2 SQIVND (reference sequence). The CDR3 is 13 amino acids. V was cut by 0 bases and J by 6 bases, with 9 bases left in between.

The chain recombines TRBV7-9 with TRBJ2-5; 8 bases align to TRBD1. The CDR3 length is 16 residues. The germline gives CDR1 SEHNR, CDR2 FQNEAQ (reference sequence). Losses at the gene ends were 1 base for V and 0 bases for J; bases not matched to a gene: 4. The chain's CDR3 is CASSLGTGLDQETQYF. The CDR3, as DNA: TGTGCCAGCAGCTTAGGGACAGGGTTGGACCAAGAGACCCAGTACTTC.

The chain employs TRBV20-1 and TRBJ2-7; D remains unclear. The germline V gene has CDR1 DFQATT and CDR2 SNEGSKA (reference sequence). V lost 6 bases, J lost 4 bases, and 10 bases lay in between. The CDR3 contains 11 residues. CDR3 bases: TGCAGTGCCAGACAAGTATACGAGCAGTACTTC. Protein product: CSARQVYEQYF.

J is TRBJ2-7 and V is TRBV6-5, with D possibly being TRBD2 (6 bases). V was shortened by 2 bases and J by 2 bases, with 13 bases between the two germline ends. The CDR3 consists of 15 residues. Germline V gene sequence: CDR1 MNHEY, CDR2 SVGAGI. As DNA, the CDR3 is TGTGCCAGCAGTTACGGAACTAGCTTCCCCTACGAGCAGTACTTC. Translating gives CASSYGTSFPYEQYF.